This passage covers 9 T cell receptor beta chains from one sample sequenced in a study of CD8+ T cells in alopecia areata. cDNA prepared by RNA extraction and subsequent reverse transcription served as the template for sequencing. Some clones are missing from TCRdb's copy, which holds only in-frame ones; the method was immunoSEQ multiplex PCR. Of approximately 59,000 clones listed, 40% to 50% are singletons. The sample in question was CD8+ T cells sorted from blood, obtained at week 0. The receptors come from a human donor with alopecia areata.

This CDR3 is CASRIGNNEQFF. CDR3 coding DNA: TGTGCCAGCAGGATCGGGAACAATGAGCAGTTCTTC. V usage is TRBV28 and J usage is TRBJ2-1; TRBD2 is a possible D gene (5 bases). V was clipped by 6 bases and J by 5 bases, with 8 bases between them. The CDR3 covers 12 residues. Germline assignment: CDR1 MDHEN and CDR2 SYDVKM.

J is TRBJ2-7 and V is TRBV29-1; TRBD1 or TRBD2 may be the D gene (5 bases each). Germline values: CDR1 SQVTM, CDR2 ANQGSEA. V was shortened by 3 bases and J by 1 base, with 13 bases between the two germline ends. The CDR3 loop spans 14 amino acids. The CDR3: CSVDGQGGSYEQYF. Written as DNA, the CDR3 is TGCAGCGTTGACGGTCAGGGCGGGTCCTACGAGCAGTACTTC.

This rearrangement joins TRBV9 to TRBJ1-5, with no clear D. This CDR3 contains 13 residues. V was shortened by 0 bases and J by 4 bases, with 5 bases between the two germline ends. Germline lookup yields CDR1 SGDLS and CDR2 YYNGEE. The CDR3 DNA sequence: TGTGCCAGCAGCGTAGCGGGAAATCAGCCCCAGCATTTT. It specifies CASSVAGNQPQHF.

For the CDR3, the DNA is TGTGCCTGGAGTAAACACCGGGACTTGACCTACGAGCAGTACTTC. Its protein product is CAWSKHRDLTYEQYF. This rearrangement joins TRBV30 to TRBJ2-7; the D gene is possibly TRBD2 (6 bases). In germline, CDR1 is GTSNPN, CDR2 SVGIG (reference sequence). Trimming cost V 2 bases and J 2 bases, with 16 bases left between them. This CDR3 spans 15 amino acids.

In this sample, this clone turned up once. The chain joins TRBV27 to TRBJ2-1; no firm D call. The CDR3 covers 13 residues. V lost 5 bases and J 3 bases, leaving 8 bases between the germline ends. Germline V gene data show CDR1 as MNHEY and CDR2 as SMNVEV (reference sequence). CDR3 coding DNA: TGTGCCAGCAGTGAGAGGAGCTACAATGAGCAGTTCTTC. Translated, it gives CASSERSYNEQFF.

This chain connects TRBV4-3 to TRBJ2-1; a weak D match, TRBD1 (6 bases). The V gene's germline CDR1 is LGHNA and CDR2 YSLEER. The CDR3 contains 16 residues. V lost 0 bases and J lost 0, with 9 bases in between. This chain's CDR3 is CASSQDRGGSYNEQFF. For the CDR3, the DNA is TGCGCCAGCAGCCAAGATCGAGGGGGCTCCTACAATGAGCAGTTCTTC.

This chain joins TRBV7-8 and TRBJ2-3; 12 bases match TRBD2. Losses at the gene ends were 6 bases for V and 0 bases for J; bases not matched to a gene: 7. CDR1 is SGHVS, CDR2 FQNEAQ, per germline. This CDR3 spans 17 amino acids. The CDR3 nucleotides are TGTGCCAGCAGACCTCTACTAGCGGGAGGTAGCACAGATACGCAGTATTTT. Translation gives CASRPLLAGGSTDTQYF.

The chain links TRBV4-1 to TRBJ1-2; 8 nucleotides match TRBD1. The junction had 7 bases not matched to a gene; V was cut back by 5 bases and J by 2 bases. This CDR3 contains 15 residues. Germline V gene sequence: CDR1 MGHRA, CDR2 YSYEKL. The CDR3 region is CASSYGQGMNYGYTF. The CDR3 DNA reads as TGCGCCAGCAGCTACGGACAGGGCATGAACTATGGCTACACCTTC.

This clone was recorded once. The CDR3 sequence: CAWSVLDRVDEQYF. CDR3 nucleotide sequence: TGTGCCTGGAGTGTACTGGACAGGGTTGACGAGCAGTACTTC. The gene calls are TRBV30 and TRBJ2-7; 8 bases are a match to TRBD1. There are 14 residues in the CDR3. Germline CDR1 and CDR2: GTSNPN and SVGIG (reference sequence). The J segment lost 5 bases and the V segment lost 0 bases, leaving 6 bases of the junction unmatched.